These 17 T cell receptor beta chains were all obtained from the same sample, sequenced in a study of early T cells in non-severe SARS-CoV-2 infection. MiXCR, run by TCRdb on the 5' RACE reads, gives a single entry per CDR3 protein. The table lists tens of thousands of distinct CDR3 sequences, less than 15% of them singletons. Sequenced material: whole blood. The receptor source for this set is an adult who was a healthcare worker with PCR-confirmed SARS-CoV-2 infection or an uninfected control (not recorded which).

This clonotype showed up just a few times. This chain joins TRBV28 and TRBJ2-7; D not resolved. The CDR3 sequence is 12 residues long. V lost 2 bases and J lost 5, with 7 bases in between. Germline CDR1 is MDHEN and CDR2 is SYDVKM. CDR3 residues: CASSLDGHEQYF. The CDR3 region has the DNA TGTGCCAGCAGTTTAGATGGGCACGAGCAGTACTTC. The entire variable domain, with the rest obtained from reference TRBV28 and TRBJ2-7, is as follows: DVKVTQSSRYLVKRTGEKVFLECVQDMDHENMFWYRQDPGLGLRLIYFSYDVKMKEKGDIPEGYSVSREKKERFSLILESASTNQTSMYLCASSLDGHEQYFGPGTRLTVT.

The genes are TRBV6-6 and TRBJ1-6; D may be TRBD1 (5 bases). The V end lost 11 bases, the J end lost 7 bases, and 15 bases lay between the germline ends. The germline CDR1 and CDR2 sequences are MNHNY and SVGAGI (reference sequence). The CDR3 extends over 13 amino acids. CDR3 sequence reads: CAGAEERNSPLHF. In nucleotides, the CDR3 is TGTGCCGGGGCGGAAGAGCGAAATTCACCCCTCCACTTT.

The sample holds a few counts of this clonotype. The CDR3 DNA reads TGTGCCACAAACGCCGGGACAGGGGGTAACAATGAGCAGTTCTTC. It is translated as CATNAGTGGNNEQFF. V gene TRBV7-6 combines with J gene TRBJ2-1; the match to TRBD1 covers 11 bases. Germline trimming cut 10 bases from V and 5 bases from J; bases unmatched to any gene: 10. CDR1 is SGHVS, CDR2 FNYEAQ, per germline. The CDR3 spans 15 residues.

The genes are TRBV13 and TRBJ2-4; no clear D gene. The CDR3 extends over 14 amino acids. V was pared by 1 base and J by 0 bases, with 4 bases between. Germline V gives CDR1 PRHDT, CDR2 FYEKMQ (reference sequence). CDR3 sequence: CASSLELAKNIQYF. CDR3 DNA sequence: TGTGCCAGCAGCTTAGAGCTAGCCAAAAACATTCAGTACTTC.

The chain is built from TRBV20-1 and TRBJ1-5, with unresolved D. The V gene lost 2 bases and the J gene lost 0 bases, with 8 bases spanning the gap. This CDR3 is 14 amino acids long. Germline V gene data show CDR1 as DFQATT and CDR2 as SNEGSKA (reference sequence). For the CDR3, the DNA is TGCAGTGCTAGACACCGATATAGCAATCAGCCCCAGCATTTT. Its protein product is CSARHRYSNQPQHF.

This clonotype was found a few times. The chain couples TRBV4-3 to TRBJ2-1, with D hard to call. There are 12 residues in the CDR3. Trimming took 1 base from V and 15 from J, leaving 13 bases between them. CDR1 is LGHNA, CDR2 YSLEER, per germline. DNA of the CDR3: TGCGCCAGCAGCCAAGCCTTCACGAGCTTGTTCTTC. It codes for CASSQAFTSLFF.

This clonotype was picked up a small number of times. The chain links TRBV27 to TRBJ2-1; 7 bases line up with TRBD1. The CDR3 totals 17 residues. Germline V gives CDR1 MNHEY, CDR2 SMNVEV (reference sequence). The J segment lost 6 bases and the V segment lost 3 bases, leaving 14 bases of the junction unmatched. In DNA form, the CDR3 reads TGTGCCAGCAGTTTCACCGCAGGGGGATTATACCCCAATGAGCAGTTCTTC. As protein: CASSFTAGGLYPNEQFF.

This clonotype was recorded at least ten times. This chain links TRBV2 with TRBJ2-2; tentative D call: TRBD1 (6 bases). The CDR3 extends over 13 amino acids. Germline V CDR1 and CDR2: SNHLY, FYNNEI. Deletions cut 7 bases from V and 5 bases from J, with 11 bases between. Written as DNA, the CDR3 is TGTGCCAGCAACAGGGAAGGTACCGGGGAGCTGTTTTTT. Translated, it gives CASNREGTGELFF.

This clonotype came up many times. The J gene is TRBJ1-2, the V gene TRBV28, with 9 bases matching TRBD1. V dropped 6 bases and J dropped 3; count of bases not matched to a gene: 5. This CDR3 is built from 14 residues. CDR1 and CDR2 from the germline V gene are MDHEN and SYDVKM. The CDR3 DNA reads as TGTGCCAGCAGGGGACAGGGAGGGGACTATGGCTACACCTTC. Translation: CASRGQGGDYGYTF.

This clonotype was recorded a few times. The V gene is TRBV19, the J gene TRBJ2-7, with D perhaps matching TRBD1 (6 bases). V was shortened by 9 bases and J by 0 bases, with 15 bases between the two germline ends. CDR1 and CDR2 (germline): LNHDA, SQIVND (reference sequence). This CDR3 has 14 amino acids. CDR3 nucleotides: TGTGCCAGCGAGCAGGACAGAAGCTCCTACGAGCAGTACTTC. Its protein is CASEQDRSSYEQYF.

This clonotype has only a few counts. V gene TRBV27 combines with J gene TRBJ2-2, with 8 bases matching TRBD1. The J segment lost 6 bases and the V segment lost 7 bases, leaving 13 bases of the junction unmatched. This CDR3 has 16 residues. Germline V gene sequence: CDR1 MNHEY, CDR2 SMNVEV (reference sequence). The CDR3 sequence is CASTRPGTGPPGELFF. CDR3 coding DNA: TGTGCCAGCACCCGTCCCGGGACAGGTCCCCCCGGGGAGCTGTTTTTT.

Only a few counts were recorded for this clonotype. J is TRBJ2-7 and V is TRBV28; D remains ambiguous. V was shortened by 3 bases and J by 5 bases, with 17 bases between the two germline ends. CDR1 and CDR2 (germline): MDHEN, SYDVKM. The CDR3 loop spans 15 amino acids. This CDR3 is CASSFSGSAVDEQYF. In nucleotides, the CDR3 is TGTGCCAGCAGTTTCTCAGGATCCGCCGTGGACGAGCAGTACTTC. Together with reference TRBV28 and TRBJ2-7, the CDR3 gives the full variable domain: DVKVTQSSRYLVKRTGEKVFLECVQDMDHENMFWYRQDPGLGLRLIYFSYDVKMKEKGDIPEGYSVSREKKERFSLILESASTNQTSMYLCASSFSGSAVDEQYFGPGTRLTVT.

This clonotype was seen more than once but under ten times. V and J are TRBV11-2 and TRBJ2-3; D possibly corresponds to TRBD2 (6 bases). V lost 1 base and J lost 3, with 14 bases in between. The CDR3 spans 16 residues. Per germline, CDR1 SGHAT and CDR2 FQNNGV. The CDR3 reads CASSLAAGLATDTQYF. In DNA, the CDR3 is TGTGCCAGCAGCTTAGCCGCCGGGCTAGCGACAGATACGCAGTATTTT.

In its sample, this clonotype was seen a few times. The chain joins TRBV11-2 to TRBJ2-7; D possibly matches TRBD1 or TRBD2 (5 bases each). V lost 5 bases, J lost 7 bases, and 18 bases lay in between. The CDR3 extends over 14 amino acids. Per germline, CDR1 SGHAT and CDR2 FQNNGV. The CDR3 bases are TGTGCCAGCAGCCGCCCGGGACCTCGACGGGAGCAGTACTTC. Encoded protein: CASSRPGPRREQYF. Full variable domain (rest looked up from reference TRBV11-2 and TRBJ2-7): EAGVAQSPRYKIIEKRQSVAFWCNPISGHATLYWYQQILGQGPKLLIQFQNNGVVDDSQLPKDRFSAERLKGVDSTLKIQPAKLEDSAVYLCASSRPGPRREQYFGPGTRLTVT.

This chain joins TRBV4-2 and TRBJ2-1; TRBD2 agrees at 9 bases. The ends lost 4 bases at V and 9 bases at J; junction bases unmatched: 7. Germline V lookup: CDR1 LGHNA, CDR2 YNFKEQ. This CDR3 has 14 residues. In nucleotides, the CDR3 is TGTGCCAGCAGCCTTAGCGGGGGAAGGGGTGAGCAGTTCTTC. Translating it yields CASSLSGGRGEQFF.

Of note for this clonotype: The junction departs from the called germline gene at one end, perhaps through a read error. The rearrangement joins TRBV7-7 to TRBJ2-1; perhaps TRBD2 as D (5 bases). Germline CDR1 and CDR2: SSHAT and FNYEAQ (reference sequence). The CDR3 is 14 residues long. Here the CDR3 reads CASSAGGLYNEQFF. The CDR3 bases are TGTGCTAGCAGCGCCGGAGGCCTCTACAATGAGCAGTTCTTC.

This clonotype has a single count. One base away lies a much larger clone, so this may be a sequencing read error. As the CDR3 is not closed by the conserved phenylalanine or tryptophan, this likely results from a read error. The genes are TRBV7-7 and TRBJ2-5; no definite D call. The CDR3 is 15 residues long. Germline lookup yields CDR1 SSHAT and CDR2 FNYEAQ (reference sequence). The CDR3, as DNA: TGTGCTAGCAGCCCCCGCCAGAATGGTCCGGAGACCCAGTACCTC. Translating gives CASSPRQNGPETQYL.